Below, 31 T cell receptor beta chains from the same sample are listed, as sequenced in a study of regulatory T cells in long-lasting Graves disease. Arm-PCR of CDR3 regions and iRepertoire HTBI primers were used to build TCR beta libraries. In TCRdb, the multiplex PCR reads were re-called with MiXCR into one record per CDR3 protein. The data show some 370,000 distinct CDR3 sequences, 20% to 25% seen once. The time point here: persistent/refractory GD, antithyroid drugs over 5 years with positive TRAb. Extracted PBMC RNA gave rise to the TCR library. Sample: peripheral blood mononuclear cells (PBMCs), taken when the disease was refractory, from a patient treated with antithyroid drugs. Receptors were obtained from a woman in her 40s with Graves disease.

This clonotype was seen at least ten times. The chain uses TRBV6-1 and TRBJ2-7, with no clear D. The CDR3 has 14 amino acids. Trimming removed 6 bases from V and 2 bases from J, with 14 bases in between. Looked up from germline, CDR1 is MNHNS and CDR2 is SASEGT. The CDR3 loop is CASRARTTTYEQYF. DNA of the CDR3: TGTGCCAGCAGGGCCCGAACAACGACCTACGAGCAGTACTTC.

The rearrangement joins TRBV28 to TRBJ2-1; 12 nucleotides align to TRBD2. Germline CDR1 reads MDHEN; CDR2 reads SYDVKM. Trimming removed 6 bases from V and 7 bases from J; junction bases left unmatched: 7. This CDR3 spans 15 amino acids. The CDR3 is CASSPRLAGVNEQFF. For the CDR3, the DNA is TGTGCCAGCAGCCCGAGACTAGCGGGAGTTAATGAGCAGTTCTTC.

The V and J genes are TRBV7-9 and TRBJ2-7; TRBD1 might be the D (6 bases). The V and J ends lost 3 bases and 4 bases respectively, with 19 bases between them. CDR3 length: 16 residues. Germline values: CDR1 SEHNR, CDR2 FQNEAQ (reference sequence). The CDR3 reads CASSLEMGATGYEQYF. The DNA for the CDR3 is TGTGCCAGCAGCTTGGAAATGGGGGCAACTGGATACGAGCAGTACTTC.

The CDR3 coding sequence is TGTGCCAGCAGTCTCCCCTCTTATCAGGGCTACGAGCAGTACTTC. Translating gives CASSLPSYQGYEQYF. The chain has TRBV6-2 or TRBV6-3 and TRBJ2-7; the D gene is possibly TRBD1 (5 bases). The CDR3 spans 15 residues. Germline CDR1 is MNHEY and CDR2 is SVGEGT. Trimming shortened V by 5 bases and J by 3 bases, and 17 bases separated the two germline ends.

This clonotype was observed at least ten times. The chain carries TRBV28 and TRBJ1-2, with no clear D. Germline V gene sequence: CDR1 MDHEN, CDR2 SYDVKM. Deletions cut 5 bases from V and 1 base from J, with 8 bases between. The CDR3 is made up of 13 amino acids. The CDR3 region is CASSIQINYGYTF. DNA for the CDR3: TGTGCCAGCAGTATTCAAATTAACTATGGCTACACCTTC.

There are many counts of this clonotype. The DNA of the CDR3 is TGCGCCAGCAGCAACGAAGAGACCCAGTACTTC. This sequence encodes CASSNEETQYF. The rearrangement links TRBV5-1 to TRBJ2-5; unclear D gene. The V end was cut by 4 bases, the J end by 3 bases, with 4 bases between. CDR1 and CDR2 from the germline V gene are SGHRS and YFSETQ. The CDR3 has 11 amino acids.

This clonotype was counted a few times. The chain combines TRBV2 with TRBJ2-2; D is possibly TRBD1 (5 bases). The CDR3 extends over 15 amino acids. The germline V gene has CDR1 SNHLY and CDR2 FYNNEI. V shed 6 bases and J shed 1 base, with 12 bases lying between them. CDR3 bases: TGTGCCAGCAGCTTTAAGGGGTGGAACACCGGGGAGCTGTTTTTT. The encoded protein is CASSFKGWNTGELFF.

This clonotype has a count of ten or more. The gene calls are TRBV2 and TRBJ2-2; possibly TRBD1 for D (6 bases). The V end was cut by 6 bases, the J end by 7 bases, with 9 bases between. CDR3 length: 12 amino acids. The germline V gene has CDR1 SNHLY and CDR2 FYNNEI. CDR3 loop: CASSYRVGELFF. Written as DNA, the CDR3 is TGTGCCAGCAGCTACAGGGTCGGGGAGCTGTTTTTT.

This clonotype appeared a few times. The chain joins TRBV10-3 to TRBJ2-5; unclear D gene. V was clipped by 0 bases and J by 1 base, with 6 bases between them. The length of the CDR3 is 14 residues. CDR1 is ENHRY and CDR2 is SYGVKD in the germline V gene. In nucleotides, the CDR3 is TGTGCCATCAGTGAGTCGGGTCGCCAAGAGACCCAGTACTTC. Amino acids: CAISESGRQETQYF.

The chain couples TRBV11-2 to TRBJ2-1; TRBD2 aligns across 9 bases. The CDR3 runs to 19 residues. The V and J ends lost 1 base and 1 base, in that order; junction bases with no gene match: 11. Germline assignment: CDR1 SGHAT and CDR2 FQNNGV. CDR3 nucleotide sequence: TGTGCCAGCAGCTTAGTAGGTTGGCGGGAGGGCCCTTCCTACAATGAGCAGTTCTTC. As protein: CASSLVGWREGPSYNEQFF.

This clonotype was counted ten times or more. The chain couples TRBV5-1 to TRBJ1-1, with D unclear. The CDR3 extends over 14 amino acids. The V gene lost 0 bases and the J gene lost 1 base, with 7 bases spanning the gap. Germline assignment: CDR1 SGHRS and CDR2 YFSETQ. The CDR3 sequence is CASSLAERNTEAFF. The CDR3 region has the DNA TGCGCCAGCAGCTTGGCCGAGCGGAACACTGAAGCTTTCTTT.

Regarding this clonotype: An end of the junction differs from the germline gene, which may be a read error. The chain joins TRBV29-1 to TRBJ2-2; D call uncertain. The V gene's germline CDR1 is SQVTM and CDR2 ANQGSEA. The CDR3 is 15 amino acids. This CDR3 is CNVDFPHLGSGELFF. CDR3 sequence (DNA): TGCAACGTTGATTTCCCCCATTTAGGGTCGGGGGAGCTGTTTTTT.

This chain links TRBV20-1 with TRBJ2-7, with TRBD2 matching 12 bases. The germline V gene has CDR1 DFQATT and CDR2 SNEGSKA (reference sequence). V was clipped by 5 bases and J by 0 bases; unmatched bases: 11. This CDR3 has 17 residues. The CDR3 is CSAPAGLAGSYSYEQYF. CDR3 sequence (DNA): TGCAGTGCTCCGGCCGGACTAGCGGGATCCTACTCCTACGAGCAGTACTTC.

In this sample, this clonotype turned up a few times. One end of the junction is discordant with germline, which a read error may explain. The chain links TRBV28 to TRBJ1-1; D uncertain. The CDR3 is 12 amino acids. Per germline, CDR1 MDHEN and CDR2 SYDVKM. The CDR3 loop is CASRPGSTEASF. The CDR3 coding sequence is TGTGCCAGCCGTCCGGGGAGCACTGAAGCTTCCTTT. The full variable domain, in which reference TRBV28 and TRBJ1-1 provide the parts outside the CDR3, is DVKVTQSSRYLVKRTGEKVFLECVQDMDHENMFWYRQDPGLGLRLIYFSYDVKMKEKGDIPEGYSVSREKKERFSLILESASTNQTSMYLCASRPGSTEASFGQGTRLTVV.

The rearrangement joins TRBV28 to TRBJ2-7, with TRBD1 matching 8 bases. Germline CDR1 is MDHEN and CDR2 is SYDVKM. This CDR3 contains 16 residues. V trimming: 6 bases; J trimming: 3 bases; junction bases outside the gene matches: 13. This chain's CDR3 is CASSQWDRSFLYEQYF. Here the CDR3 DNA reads TGTGCCAGCAGCCAATGGGACAGGAGTTTCCTCTACGAGCAGTACTTC.

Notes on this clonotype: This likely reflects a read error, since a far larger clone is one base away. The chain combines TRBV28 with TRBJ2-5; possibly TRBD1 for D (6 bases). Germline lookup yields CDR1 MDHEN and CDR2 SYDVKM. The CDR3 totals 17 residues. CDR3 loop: CTSSFDRSGTSLRGQYF. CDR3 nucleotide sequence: TGTACCAGCAGTTTCGACAGATCCGGGACATCCCTACGTGGGCAGTACTTC.

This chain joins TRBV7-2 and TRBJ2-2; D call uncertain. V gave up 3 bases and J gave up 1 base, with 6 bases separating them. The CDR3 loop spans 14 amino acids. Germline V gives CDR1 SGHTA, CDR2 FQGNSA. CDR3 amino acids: CASSFYLNTGELFF. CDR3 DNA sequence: TGTGCCAGCAGCTTTTACTTGAACACCGGGGAGCTGTTTTTT.

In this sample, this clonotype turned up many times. CDR3 coding DNA: TGTGCCAGCACCTGGGACAGGGGTGGATCACCCCTCCACTTT. Translating it yields CASTWDRGGSPLHF. The V gene is TRBV27, the J gene TRBJ1-6; 10 bases are a match to TRBD1. The ends lost 7 bases at V and 10 bases at J; junction bases unmatched: 7. The CDR3 totals 14 residues. The V gene's germline CDR1 is MNHEY and CDR2 SMNVEV (reference sequence).

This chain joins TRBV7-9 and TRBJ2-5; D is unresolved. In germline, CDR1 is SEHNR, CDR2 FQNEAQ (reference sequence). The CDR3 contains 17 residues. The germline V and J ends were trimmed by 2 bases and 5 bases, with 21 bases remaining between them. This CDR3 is CASSLLNSALLGETQYF. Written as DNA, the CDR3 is TGTGCCAGCAGCTTACTCAACTCGGCGCTGCTGGGGGAGACCCAGTACTTC.

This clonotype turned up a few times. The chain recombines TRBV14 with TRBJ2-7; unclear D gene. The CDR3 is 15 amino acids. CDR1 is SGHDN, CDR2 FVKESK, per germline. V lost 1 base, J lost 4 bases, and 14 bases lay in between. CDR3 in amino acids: CASSQGELGDYEQYF. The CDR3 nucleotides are TGTGCCAGCAGCCAAGGGGAACTTGGAGATTACGAGCAGTACTTC.

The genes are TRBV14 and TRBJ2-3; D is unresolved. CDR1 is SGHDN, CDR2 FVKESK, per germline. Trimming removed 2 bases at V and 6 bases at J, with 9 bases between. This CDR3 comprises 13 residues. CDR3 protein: CASSQQIFDTQYF. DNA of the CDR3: TGTGCCAGCAGCCAACAGATATTTGATACGCAGTATTTT.

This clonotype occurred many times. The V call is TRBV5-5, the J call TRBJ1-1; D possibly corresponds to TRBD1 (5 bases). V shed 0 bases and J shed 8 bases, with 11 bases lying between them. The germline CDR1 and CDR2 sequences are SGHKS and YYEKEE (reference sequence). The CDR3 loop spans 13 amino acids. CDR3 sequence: CASSLDLDKEAFF. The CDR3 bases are TGTGCCAGCAGCTTGGATTTGGACAAGGAAGCTTTCTTT.

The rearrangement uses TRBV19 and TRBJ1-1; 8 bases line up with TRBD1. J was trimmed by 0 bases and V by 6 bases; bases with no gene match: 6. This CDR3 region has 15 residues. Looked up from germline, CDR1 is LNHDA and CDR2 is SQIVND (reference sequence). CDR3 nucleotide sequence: TGTGCCAGTAGCCTCCGACAGGGGATGAACACTGAAGCTTTCTTT. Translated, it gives CASSLRQGMNTEAFF. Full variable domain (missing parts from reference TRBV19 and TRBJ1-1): DGGITQSPKYLFRKEGQNVTLSCEQNLNHDAMYWYRQDPGQGLRLIYYSQIVNDFQKGDIAEGYSVSREKKESFPLTVTSAQKNPTAFYLCASSLRQGMNTEAFFGQGTRLTVV.

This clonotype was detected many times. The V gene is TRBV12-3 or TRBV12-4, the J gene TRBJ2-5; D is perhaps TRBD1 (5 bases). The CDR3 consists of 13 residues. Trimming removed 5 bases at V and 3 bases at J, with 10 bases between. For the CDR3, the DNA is TGTGCCAGCAGTCTACGACAGAAAGAGACCCAGTACTTC. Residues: CASSLRQKETQYF.

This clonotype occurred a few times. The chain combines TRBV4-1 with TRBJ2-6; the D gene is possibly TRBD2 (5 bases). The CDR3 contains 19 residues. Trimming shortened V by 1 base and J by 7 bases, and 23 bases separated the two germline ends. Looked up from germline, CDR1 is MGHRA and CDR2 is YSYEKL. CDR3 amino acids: CASSQGSILLGTRANVLTF. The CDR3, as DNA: TGCGCCAGCAGCCAAGGTTCGATACTGCTCGGTACTAGAGCCAACGTCCTGACTTTC.

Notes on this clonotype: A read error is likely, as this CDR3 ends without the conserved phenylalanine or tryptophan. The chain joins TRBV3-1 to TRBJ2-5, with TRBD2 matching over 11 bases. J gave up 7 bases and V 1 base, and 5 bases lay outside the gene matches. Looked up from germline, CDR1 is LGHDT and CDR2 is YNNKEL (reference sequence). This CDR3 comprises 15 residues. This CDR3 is CASSQGTSGSVTQYL. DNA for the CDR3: TGTGCCAGCAGCCAAGGTACTAGCGGGAGTGTGACCCAGTACCTC.

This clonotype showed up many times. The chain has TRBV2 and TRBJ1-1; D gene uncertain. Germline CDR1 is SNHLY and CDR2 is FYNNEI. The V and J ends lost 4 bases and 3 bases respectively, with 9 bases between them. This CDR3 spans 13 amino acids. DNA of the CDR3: TGTGCCAGCAGTGGGCTGGGAGACACTGAAGCTTTCTTT. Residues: CASSGLGDTEAFF. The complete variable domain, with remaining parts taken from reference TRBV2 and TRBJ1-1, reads EPEVTQTPSHQVTQMGQEVILRCVPISNHLYFYWYRQILGQKVEFLVSFYNNEISEKSEIFDDQFSVERPDGSNFTLKIRSTKLEDSAMYFCASSGLGDTEAFFGQGTRLTVV.

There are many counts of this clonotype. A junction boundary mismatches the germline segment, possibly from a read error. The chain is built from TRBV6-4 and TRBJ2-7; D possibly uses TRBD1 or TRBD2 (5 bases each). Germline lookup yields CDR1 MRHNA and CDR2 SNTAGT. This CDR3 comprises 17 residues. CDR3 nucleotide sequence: TGTGCCAGCAGTTACTCATCGGGACGCTATGTTTCCTACGAGCAGTACTTC. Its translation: CASSYSSGRYVSYEQYF.

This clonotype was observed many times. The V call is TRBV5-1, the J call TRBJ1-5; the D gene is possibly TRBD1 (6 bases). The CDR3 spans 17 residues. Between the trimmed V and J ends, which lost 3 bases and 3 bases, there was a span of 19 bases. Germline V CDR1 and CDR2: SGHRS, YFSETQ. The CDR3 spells CASSSIEQGYNNQPQHF. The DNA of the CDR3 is TGCGCCAGCAGCTCAATAGAACAGGGATATAACAATCAGCCCCAGCATTTT.

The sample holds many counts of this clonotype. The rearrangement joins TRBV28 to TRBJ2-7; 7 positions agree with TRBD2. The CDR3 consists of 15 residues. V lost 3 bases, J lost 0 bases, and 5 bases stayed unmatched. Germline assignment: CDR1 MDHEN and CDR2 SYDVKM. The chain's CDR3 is CASSFSGLSSYEQYF. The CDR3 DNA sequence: TGTGCCAGCAGTTTTAGCGGGCTTAGCTCCTACGAGCAGTACTTC.

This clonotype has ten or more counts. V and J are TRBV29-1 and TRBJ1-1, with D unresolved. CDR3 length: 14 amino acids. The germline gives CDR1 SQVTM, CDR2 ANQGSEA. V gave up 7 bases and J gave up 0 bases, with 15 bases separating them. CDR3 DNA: TGCAGCGCCGGACTCACTCAACTGAACACTGAAGCTTTCTTT. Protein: CSAGLTQLNTEAFF.